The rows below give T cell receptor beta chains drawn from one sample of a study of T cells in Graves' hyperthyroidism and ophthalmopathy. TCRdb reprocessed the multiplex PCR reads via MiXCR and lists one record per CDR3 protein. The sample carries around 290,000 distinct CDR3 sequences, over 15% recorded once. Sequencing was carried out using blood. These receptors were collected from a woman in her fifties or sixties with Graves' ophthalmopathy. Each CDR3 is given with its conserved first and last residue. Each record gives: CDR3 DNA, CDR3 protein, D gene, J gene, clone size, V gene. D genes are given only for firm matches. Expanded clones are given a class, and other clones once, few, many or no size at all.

CDR3 DNA: TGCGCCAGCAGCCAAGAGACTGACACCGGGGAGCTGTTTTTT
CDR3 protein: CASSQETDTGELFF
D gene: .
J gene: TRBJ2-2
clone size: .
V gene: TRBV4-3

CDR3 DNA: TGCGCCAGCAGCCAAGAAGGGACAGCCAATTCACCCCTCCACTTT
CDR3 protein: CASSQEGTANSPLHF
D gene: TRBD1
J gene: TRBJ1-6
clone size: few
V gene: TRBV4-1

CDR3 DNA: TGTGCCAGCAGCCCAGACAGGGGGGACTATGGCTACACCTTC
CDR3 protein: CASSPDRGDYGYTF
D gene: TRBD1
J gene: TRBJ1-2
clone size: many
V gene: TRBV3-1

CDR3 DNA: TGTGCCACCAGTGATCCTCGGGCGGCCCGCTCCTACAATGAGCAGTTCTTC
CDR3 protein: CATSDPRAARSYNEQFF
D gene: .
J gene: TRBJ2-1
clone size: many
V gene: TRBV24-1

CDR3 DNA: TGTGCCAGCAGCGTAGAACCGGAGGGTGAGCAGTTCTTC
CDR3 protein: CASSVEPEGEQFF
D gene: .
J gene: TRBJ2-1
clone size: .
V gene: TRBV9

CDR3 DNA: TGCAGTGCTAGTAAGGGAGATACGCAGTATTTT
CDR3 protein: CSASKGDTQYF
D gene: .
J gene: TRBJ2-3
clone size: .
V gene: TRBV20-1

CDR3 DNA: TGTGCCAGCCAACCTGGGACAGGGGGATCTGGGGCCAACGTCCTGACTTTC
CDR3 protein: CASQPGTGGSGANVLTF
D gene: TRBD1
J gene: TRBJ2-6
clone size: many
V gene: TRBV6-1

CDR3 DNA: TGTGCCAGCAGTCGTGAGGGCACTGAAGCTTTCTTT
CDR3 protein: CASSREGTEAFF
D gene: .
J gene: TRBJ1-1
clone size: many
V gene: TRBV9

CDR3 DNA: TGCAGCGTTGAATCGGGCTATTCGTATGGCTACACCTTC
CDR3 protein: CSVESGYSYGYTF
D gene: .
J gene: TRBJ1-2
clone size: few
V gene: TRBV29-1

CDR3 DNA: TGTGCCAGCAGAGTGACAGGACACACCTCCTACGAGCAGTACTTC
CDR3 protein: CASRVTGHTSYEQYF
D gene: .
J gene: TRBJ2-7
clone size: many
V gene: TRBV27

CDR3 DNA: TGTGCCAGCAGTTACAACGGGCCCGGGGAGCTGTTTTTT
CDR3 protein: CASSYNGPGELFF
D gene: .
J gene: TRBJ2-2
clone size: many
V gene: TRBV6-5

CDR3 DNA: TGCGCCAGCAGCCAAGATGGAGGCGGGAGGAGCACAGATACGCAGTATTTT
CDR3 protein: CASSQDGGGRSTDTQYF
D gene: TRBD2
J gene: TRBJ2-3
clone size: many
V gene: TRBV4-1

CDR3 DNA: TGCGCCAGCAGCATCGGGGGGCCGAGCTCTGGAAACACCATATATTTT
CDR3 protein: CASSIGGPSSGNTIYF
D gene: .
J gene: TRBJ1-3
clone size: .
V gene: TRBV5-1

CDR3 DNA: TGTGCCAGCAGTGAGATGGGGGCCCGGCCACCCCAGCATTTT
CDR3 protein: CASSEMGARPPQHF
D gene: .
J gene: TRBJ1-5
clone size: few
V gene: TRBV6-1

CDR3 DNA: TGTGCCAGCAGCCCGAGGAACTCCTACAATGAGCAGTTCTTC
CDR3 protein: CASSPRNSYNEQFF
D gene: .
J gene: TRBJ2-1
clone size: .
V gene: TRBV7-2

CDR3 DNA: TGTGCCAGCAGTTCCGGGACAGCCGATGGCTACACCTTC
CDR3 protein: CASSSGTADGYTF
D gene: TRBD1
J gene: TRBJ1-2
clone size: few
V gene: TRBV6-1

CDR3 DNA: TGTGCCAGCGCCTTCGGCAACTATGGCTACACCTTC
CDR3 protein: CASAFGNYGYTF
D gene: .
J gene: TRBJ1-2
clone size: few
V gene: TRBV7-9

CDR3 DNA: TGTGCCAGCAGCTTCCGGACTGGGGCGGATACGCAGTATTTT
CDR3 protein: CASSFRTGADTQYF
D gene: .
J gene: TRBJ2-3
clone size: many
V gene: TRBV7-2

CDR3 DNA: TGTGCCAGCAGTAATATAGCGGGAGGGGCAGAGACCCAGTACTTC
CDR3 protein: CASSNIAGGAETQYF
D gene: TRBD2
J gene: TRBJ2-5
clone size: many
V gene: TRBV28

CDR3 DNA: TGTGCCAGCAGCTTGTCCGCGAACACTGAAGCTTTCTTT
CDR3 protein: CASSLSANTEAFF
D gene: .
J gene: TRBJ1-1
clone size: many
V gene: TRBV7-8

CDR3 DNA: TGCGCCAGCAGCCGATCGACAGGGGTCCTTGGCTACAATGAGCAGTTCTTC
CDR3 protein: CASSRSTGVLGYNEQFF
D gene: TRBD1
J gene: TRBJ2-1
clone size: .
V gene: TRBV4-1

CDR3 DNA: TGTGCCAGCAGACCACAGGGATTGAGCACCGGGGAGCTGTTTTTT
CDR3 protein: CASRPQGLSTGELFF
D gene: .
J gene: TRBJ2-2
clone size: many
V gene: TRBV6-1

CDR3 DNA: TGTGCCAGCAGTCCCTACACGAACACCGGGGAGCTGTTTTTT
CDR3 protein: CASSPYTNTGELFF
D gene: .
J gene: TRBJ2-2
clone size: few
V gene: TRBV12-3/TRBV12-4

CDR3 DNA: TGCAGCGGAGTGACAGCCTGGGAGACCCAGTACTTC
CDR3 protein: CSGVTAWETQYF
D gene: .
J gene: TRBJ2-5
clone size: many
V gene: TRBV29-1

CDR3 DNA: TGTGCCAGCAGCCAAGACAGCTTTTCACCCCTCCACTTT
CDR3 protein: CASSQDSFSPLHF
D gene: .
J gene: TRBJ1-6
clone size: few
V gene: TRBV3-1

CDR3 DNA: TGTGCCAGCAGTGAAAGGGGGCGAACTGAAGCTTTCTTT
CDR3 protein: CASSERGRTEAFF
D gene: TRBD1
J gene: TRBJ1-1
clone size: many
V gene: TRBV6-1

CDR3 DNA: TGTGCCATCGAGCCGGGTCTCGGGAGCTATGGCTACACCTTC
CDR3 protein: CAIEPGLGSYGYTF
D gene: .
J gene: TRBJ1-2
clone size: many
V gene: TRBV10-3

CDR3 DNA: TGTGCCACCAGTTGGGGTGGCGGTGGCTACACCTTC
CDR3 protein: CATSWGGGGYTF
D gene: .
J gene: TRBJ1-2
clone size: many
V gene: TRBV24-1

CDR3 DNA: TGCAGTGCTATCCCTCGGAATCGAGAGACCCAGTACTTC
CDR3 protein: CSAIPRNRETQYF
D gene: .
J gene: TRBJ2-5
clone size: .
V gene: TRBV20-1

CDR3 DNA: TGCAGTGCTAGGCATCCGGGAAAATATGGCTACACCTTC
CDR3 protein: CSARHPGKYGYTF
D gene: .
J gene: TRBJ1-2
clone size: .
V gene: TRBV20-1